A selection of T cell receptor beta chains follows, all from one sample in a study of shared clonotypes between healthy human individuals. The table came from immunoSEQ multiplex PCR; TCRdb's copy has only in-frame clones and leaves some out. The table includes around 2,000,000 clones, roughly 94% detected once. Sequenced: naive CD4+ T cells sorted from blood. The receptors shown here come from a man younger than 35 in good health. The CDR3 runs from the conserved cysteine through the conserved F or W. A D gene is named only where the DNA matches it firmly. For some rows the clone size is stated as once, few or many, or as a class when expanded; others skip it.

>TRBV30|TRBJ2-6|NA|NA
CAWIRGANVLTF
TGTGCCTGGATTAGGGGGGCCAACGTCCTGACTTTC
>TRBV9|TRBJ1-5|TRBD1|NA
CASSDHRGRQPQHF
TGTGCCAGCAGCGACCACAGGGGTCGTCAGCCCCAGCATTTT
>TRBV6-5|TRBJ2-7|NA|NA
CASRSSYEQYF
TGTGCCAGCCGGAGCTCCTACGAGCAGTACTTC
>TRBV4-2|TRBJ2-3|NA|NA
CASSQENTQYF
TGTGCCAGCAGCCAAGAAAATACGCAGTATTTT
>TRBV28|TRBJ1-1|NA|NA
CASSPRTQNTEAFF
TGTGCCAGCAGTCCTCGGACCCAGAACACTGAAGCTTTCTTT
>TRBV25-1|TRBJ2-3|TRBD1|NA
CASGTGGTDTQYF
TGTGCCAGCGGGACAGGGGGCACAGATACGCAGTATTTT
>TRBV19|TRBJ2-2|TRBD2|NA
CASSIARPSGTGELFF
TGTGCCAGTAGTATAGCAAGACCTAGCGGCACCGGGGAGCTGTTTTTT
>TRBV6-5|TRBJ2-7|NA|NA
CASSSETGTYEQYF
TGTGCCAGCAGCTCAGAAACAGGAACCTACGAGCAGTACTTC
>TRBV7-2|TRBJ2-7|TRBD1|NA
CASSLDRLSYEQYF
TGTGCCAGCAGCTTGGACAGGCTCTCCTACGAGCAGTACTTC
>TRBV2|TRBJ1-3|NA|once
CASSEGRSGNTIYF
TGTGCCAGCAGTGAGGGCCGCTCTGGAAACACCATATATTTT
>TRBV28|TRBJ1-5|TRBD1|NA
CASSSGGAWQPQHF
TGTGCCAGCAGTTCAGGGGGCGCGTGGCAGCCCCAGCATTTT
>TRBV7-9|TRBJ2-7|NA|NA
CASSSGAAEQYF
TGTGCCAGCAGCTCCGGAGCAGCCGAGCAGTACTTC
>TRBV19|TRBJ1-2|TRBD1|NA
CASSTRGRIYGYTF
TGTGCCAGTAGTACCAGGGGGCGTATCTATGGCTACACCTTC
>TRBV18|TRBJ1-3|NA|NA
CASSPPGQTSGNTIYF
TGTGCCAGCTCACCTCCGGGACAAACCTCTGGAAACACCATATATTTT
>TRBV2|TRBJ2-7|NA|NA
CASNRDSKNEQYF
TGTGCCAGCAATAGGGACTCCAAGAACGAGCAGTACTTC
>TRBV5-1|TRBJ2-5|TRBD2|once
CASSPRGGSETQYF
TGCGCCAGCAGCCCGCGGGGGGGCAGTGAGACCCAGTACTTC
>TRBV5-1|TRBJ2-1|TRBD2|NA
CASSPGTSGVGEQFF
TGCGCCAGCAGCCCGGGGACTAGCGGGGTCGGTGAGCAGTTCTTC
>TRBV5-1|TRBJ1-1|NA|NA
CASSLALGRTEAFF
TGCGCCAGCAGCTTGGCCCTGGGGAGAACTGAAGCTTTCTTT